This T cell receptor (beta chain) derives from a study of blood T cell repertoires in COVID-19. As for the study in general: Sites across the United States, Italy and Spain contributed samples from acute and convalescent COVID-19.

Authors' processing steps: Cell counts per sample came from amplifying reference gene primers. Repertoires were generated with immunoSEQ multiplex PCR, while TCRdb's copy carries only in-frame clones and drops some. V, J and clone size are taken as reported in that table, and D and trimming were inferred from the DNA itself. The repertoire holds 180,000 or so clones, roughly 89% seen once, with approximately 2.5% in the top ten. Trimming took 3 bases from V and 1 from J, leaving 10 bases between them. Germline-derived CDR1 and CDR2 are LNHDA and SQIVND (reference sequence). The CDR3 has 14 amino acids.

The sequenced material came from PBMCs or T cells enriched from blood (not recorded which). This TCR was sampled from a woman aged 40 to 50 with acute COVID-19. V and J are TRBV19 and TRBJ2-7; no firm D call. The CDR3 spells CASSIRDTSYEQYF. The CDR3 DNA follows: TGTGCCAGTAGTATCAGAGACACGTCCTACGAGCAGTACTTC.